These 13 T cell receptor beta chains were sequenced from one sample in a study of shared clonotypes between healthy human individuals. Clones were sequenced by immunoSEQ multiplex PCR, and TCRdb holds only the in-frame ones, with some missing. The sample consists of approximately 530,000 clones, approximately 95% of them appearing once. Sequenced sample: naive CD4+ T cells sorted from blood. Regarding subset: CD45RA+ positively selected. These receptors were taken from a woman between 25 and 40 years old in good health.

Note on this clone: This CDR3 is also generated by other DNA sequences in the sample. The V gene is TRBV15, the J gene TRBJ1-5, with a possible D match to TRBD1 (5 bases). Trimming left V 8 bases short and J 3 bases short, with 8 bases between. Germline V gives CDR1 LNHNV, CDR2 YYDKDF (reference sequence). This CDR3 spans 12 amino acids. CDR3 residues: CATSRVNQPQHF. CDR3 in DNA: TGTGCCACCTCCAGGGTCAATCAGCCCCAGCATTTT.

As DNA, the CDR3 is TGTGCCAGCAGTTCAGGGGGGAGGGAGACCCAGTACTTC. Amino acid sequence: CASSSGGRETQYF. The chain links TRBV27 to TRBJ2-5; D might be TRBD1 (7 bases). Germline CDR1 is MNHEY and CDR2 is SMNVEV (reference sequence). CDR3 length equals 13 residues. Trimming took 4 bases from V and 5 from J, leaving 11 bases between them.

The V and J genes are TRBV7-2 and TRBJ1-2; the D gene is possibly TRBD1 (5 bases). This CDR3 is built from 15 residues. The V gene lost 2 bases and the J gene lost 4 bases, with 14 bases spanning the gap. Per germline, CDR1 SGHTA and CDR2 FQGNSA. CDR3 sequence: CASSLNRLGTYGYTF. The CDR3 bases are TGTGCCAGCAGCTTAAATCGACTTGGGACCTATGGCTACACCTTC.

CDR3: CASSLIGSGREQYF. The CDR3 DNA is TGTGCCAGCAGTTTAATAGGATCGGGCCGCGAGCAGTACTTC. This chain connects TRBV28 to TRBJ2-5; D unresolved. With the DNA end fitting TRBJ2-7 better, the J assignment may be wrong. Germline CDR1 and CDR2: MDHEN and SYDVKM. The CDR3 totals 14 residues.

The rearrangement joins TRBV13 to TRBJ2-6, with 7 positions matching TRBD1. The CDR3 is made up of 21 amino acids. Trimming cost V 5 bases and J 0 bases; bases outside gene matches: 19. CDR1 is PRHDT and CDR2 is FYEKMQ in the germline V gene (reference sequence). DNA of the CDR3: TGTGCCAGCAGCCAAGGTAGAGGGCCGTGGGGACAGAGCTCTGGGGCCAACGTCCTGACTTTC. It yields the protein CASSQGRGPWGQSSGANVLTF.

J is TRBJ1-1 and V is TRBV18, with D hard to call. The ends were cut back, 3 bases at V and 7 bases at J, with 6 bases in the middle. The length of the CDR3 is 11 residues. CDR1 KGHSH and CDR2 LQKENI come from the germline V gene. The CDR3 DNA reads as TGTGCCAGCTCACCCCTAGATGAAGCTTTCTTT. This gives the protein CASSPLDEAFF.

The chain joins TRBV10-1 to TRBJ2-3; 10 bases align to TRBD2. The CDR3 spans 14 residues. In germline, CDR1 is WNHNN, CDR2 SYGVQD (reference sequence). After removal of 8 bases from V and 4 bases from J, the junction contained 6 bases not matched to a gene. CDR3 residues: CASGETSGPDTQYF. CDR3 nucleotides: TGCGCCAGCGGGGAGACTAGCGGGCCAGATACGCAGTATTTT.

With respect to this clone: Other nucleotide sequences in the sample specify the same CDR3. This CDR3 is CASSLAVYEQYF. The DNA for the CDR3 is TGTGCCAGCAGCTTAGCCGTCTACGAGCAGTACTTC. The chain carries TRBV11-2 and TRBJ2-7; D ambiguous. V was cut by 1 base and J by 3 bases, with 4 bases left in between. The length of the CDR3 is 12 residues. CDR1 is SGHAT and CDR2 is FQNNGV in the germline V gene.

The chain is built from TRBV7-3 and TRBJ2-7; no firm D call. The ends were cut back, 5 bases at V and 9 bases at J, with 17 bases in the middle. The CDR3 totals 13 residues. Germline values: CDR1 SGHTA, CDR2 FQGTGA. CDR3: CASSPNIGETQYF. CDR3 sequence (DNA): TGTGCCAGCAGCCCAAACATAGGAGAAACGCAGTACTTC.

The chain uses TRBV11-2 and TRBJ2-1, with 8 bases matching TRBD1. J lost 7 bases, V lost 6 bases, and 8 bases had no gene match. This CDR3 contains 14 residues. Germline CDR1 is SGHAT and CDR2 is FQNNGV. In nucleotides, the CDR3 is TGTGCCAGCAGTCCCAGGACAGGGTGGAATGAGCAGTTCTTC. It specifies CASSPRTGWNEQFF.

V is TRBV11-2 and J is TRBJ2-5; D may be TRBD2 (5 bases). The V gene's germline CDR1 is SGHAT and CDR2 FQNNGV. The CDR3 contains 14 residues. The V and J ends lost 3 bases and 1 base respectively, with 9 bases between them. As DNA, the CDR3 is TGTGCCAGCAGCTTGGACTTCTTCCAAGAGACCCAGTACTTC. Residues: CASSLDFFQETQYF.

The CDR3 DNA is TGTGCCAGCAGCTTAGAAGGGGGGCCCAAAGATACGCAGTATTTT. This encodes CASSLEGGPKDTQYF. This chain uses TRBV7-9 with TRBJ2-3; D possibly uses TRBD1 or TRBD2 (6 bases each). Germline CDR1 and CDR2: SEHNR and FQNEAQ (reference sequence). The CDR3 sequence is 15 residues long. The V and J ends lost 1 base and 5 bases respectively, with 13 bases between them.

This clone was counted a single time. The V and J genes are TRBV2 and TRBJ2-2, with D uncertain. V lost 3 bases to trimming and J lost 0 bases, with 8 bases between them. Germline V gives CDR1 SNHLY, CDR2 FYNNEI. The CDR3 has 15 amino acids. Here the CDR3 DNA reads TGTGCCAGCAGTGATGTTCTACCGAACACCGGGGAGCTGTTTTTT. This sequence encodes CASSDVLPNTGELFF.